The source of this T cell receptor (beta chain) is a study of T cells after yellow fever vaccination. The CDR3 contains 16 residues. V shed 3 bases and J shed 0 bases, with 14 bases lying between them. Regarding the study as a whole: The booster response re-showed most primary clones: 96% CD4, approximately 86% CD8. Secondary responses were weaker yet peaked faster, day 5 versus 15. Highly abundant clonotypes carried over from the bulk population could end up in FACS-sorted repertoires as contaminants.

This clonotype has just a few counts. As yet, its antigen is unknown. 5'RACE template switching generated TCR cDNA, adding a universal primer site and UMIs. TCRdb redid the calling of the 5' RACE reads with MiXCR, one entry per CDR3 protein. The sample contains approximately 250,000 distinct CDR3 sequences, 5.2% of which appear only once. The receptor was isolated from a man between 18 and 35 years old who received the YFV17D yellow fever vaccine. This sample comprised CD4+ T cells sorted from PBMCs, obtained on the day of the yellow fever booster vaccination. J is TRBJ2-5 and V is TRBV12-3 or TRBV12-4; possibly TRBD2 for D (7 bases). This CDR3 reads CASSLAGALYQETQYF. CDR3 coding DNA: TGTGCCAGCAGTTTGGCGGGGGCCCTTTACCAAGAGACCCAGTACTTC.